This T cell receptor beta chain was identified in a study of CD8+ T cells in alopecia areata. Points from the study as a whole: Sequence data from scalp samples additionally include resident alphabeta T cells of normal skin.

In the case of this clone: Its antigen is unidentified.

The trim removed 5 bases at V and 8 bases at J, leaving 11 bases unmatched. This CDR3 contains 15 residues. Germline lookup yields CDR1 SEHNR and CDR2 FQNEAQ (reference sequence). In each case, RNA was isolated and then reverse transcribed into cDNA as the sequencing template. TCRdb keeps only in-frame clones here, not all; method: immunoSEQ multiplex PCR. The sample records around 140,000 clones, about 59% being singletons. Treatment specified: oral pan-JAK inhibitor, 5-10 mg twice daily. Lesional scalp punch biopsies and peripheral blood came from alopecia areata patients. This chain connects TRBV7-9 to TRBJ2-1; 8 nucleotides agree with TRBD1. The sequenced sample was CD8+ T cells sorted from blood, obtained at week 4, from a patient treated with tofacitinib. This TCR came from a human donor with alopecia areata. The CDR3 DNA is TGTGCCAGCAGCCCCTGGACAGGGCAAGGTGATGAGCAGTTCTTC. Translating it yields CASSPWTGQGDEQFF.